Following are 22 T cell receptor beta chains from one sample sequenced in a study of vaccination effects on CD4 cells after COVID-19. The data were produced by immunoSEQ multiplex PCR, yet TCRdb's version contains in-frame clones alone and is incomplete. The data contain 65,000 to 95,000 clones, 60% to 80% of them seen just once; the ten biggest clones take up 1.1%. Sequencing in the ViraFEST assay came after antigen-specific CD4+ T cells had been expanded with viral peptide pools, which were used to stimulate PBMC. A 10-day culture period preceded the isolation of CD4+ T cells. Participants were given two doses of BNT162b2 or mRNA-1273 vaccine. These TCRs are of unknown antigen specificity. Sequenced material: CD4+ T cells from PBMCs cultured with HCoV-OC43 spike peptides, taken after COVID-19 vaccination. Subset: HCoV-OC43 spike overlapping peptide pool stimulation. These TCRs come from a human donor who received a COVID-19 vaccine.

The chain employs TRBV4-3 and TRBJ1-4, with D perhaps matching TRBD1 (5 bases). Trimming stripped 0 bases from V and 4 bases from J, with 15 bases between. This CDR3 is 17 amino acids long. Germline CDR1 is LGHNA and CDR2 is YSLEER. This CDR3 reads CASSQEPSLGRNEKLFF. CDR3 in DNA: TGCGCCAGCAGCCAAGAACCCTCCCTGGGACGTAATGAAAAACTGTTTTTT.

V usage is TRBV9 and J usage is TRBJ2-6; no clear D. Germline loops: CDR1 SGDLS, CDR2 YYNGEE. The CDR3 sequence is 15 residues long. Deletions cut 0 bases from V and 0 bases from J, with 4 bases between. The CDR3 loop is CASSVVSSGANVLTF. The CDR3 nucleotides are TGTGCCAGCAGCGTAGTGTCCTCTGGGGCCAACGTCCTGACTTTC.

The genes are TRBV2 and TRBJ2-5; unclear D gene. The CDR3 is 15 residues long. CDR1 and CDR2 from the germline V gene are SNHLY and FYNNEI. The V end was cut by 7 bases, the J end by 1 base, with 16 bases between. CDR3 protein: CASTQDRNIQETQYF. The CDR3 bases are TGTGCCAGCACCCAGGACCGAAATATCCAAGAGACCCAGTACTTC.

The rearrangement uses TRBV3-1 (or the pseudogene TRBV3-2) and TRBJ1-1; TRBD1 matches 7 bases. The CDR3 is 14 amino acids. Germline-derived CDR1 and CDR2 are LGHDT and YNNKEL (reference sequence). The ends lost 1 base at V and 1 base at J; junction bases unmatched: 0. The CDR3 is CASSQGQGNTEAFF. The CDR3 nucleotides read TGTGCCAGCAGCCAAGGACAGGGGAACACTGAAGCTTTCTTT.

V and J are TRBV24-1 and TRBJ2-5, with D possibly TRBD2 on 7 matching bases. The CDR3 contains 13 residues. The V end lost 9 bases, the J end lost 4 bases, and 14 bases lay between the germline ends. Germline assignment: CDR1 KGHDR and CDR2 SFDVKD. The DNA of the CDR3 is TGTGCCACCGCGGCGGGGGCGCGAGAGACCCAGTACTTC. The encoded protein is CATAAGARETQYF.

V is TRBV7-2 and J is TRBJ1-2, with D possibly matching TRBD1 (5 bases). Trimming took 1 base from V and 3 from J, leaving 9 bases between them. Germline CDR1 reads SGHTA; CDR2 reads FQGNSA. The CDR3 is made up of 14 amino acids. The CDR3 DNA sequence: TGTGCCAGCAGCTTAGTTCCCAGGGACTATGGCTACACCTTC. Amino acids: CASSLVPRDYGYTF.

V gene TRBV11-2 combines with J gene TRBJ1-3; D not resolved. There are 15 residues in the CDR3. CDR1 is SGHAT, CDR2 FQNNGV, per germline. Trimming stripped 4 bases from V and 2 bases from J, with 12 bases between. The CDR3 here is CASSSDGKAGNTIYF. In DNA form, the CDR3 reads TGTGCCAGCAGCTCGGACGGGAAGGCTGGAAACACCATATATTTT.

In its sample, this clone ranks as medium-sized (0.01 to 0.1%). The rearrangement joins TRBV6-5 to TRBJ1-1, with D perhaps TRBD1 (5 bases). The V end was cut by 0 bases, the J end by 11 bases, with 16 bases between. This CDR3 is 14 amino acids long. Germline values: CDR1 MNHEY, CDR2 SVGAGI. CDR3 nucleotides: TGTGCCAGCAGTTACTCGAGCCCTGGGCAGGGTGCTTTCTTT. Protein sequence: CASSYSSPGQGAFF.

The CDR3 sequence is CASSWETGITGELFF. CDR3 in DNA: TGTGCCAGCAGCTGGGAGACAGGAATCACCGGGGAGCTGTTTTTT. V is TRBV5-6 and J is TRBJ2-2; tentative D call: TRBD1 (6 bases). Trimming left V 3 bases short and J 4 bases short, with 13 bases between. The CDR3 is 15 residues long. Germline V gene data show CDR1 as SGHDT and CDR2 as YYEEEE.

The chain has TRBV5-4 and TRBJ2-1; perhaps TRBD2 as D (7 bases). The CDR3 covers 14 residues. Germline V gene lookup returns CDR1 SGHNT and CDR2 YYREEE (reference sequence). V lost 5 bases and J lost 5, with 14 bases in between. Here the CDR3 reads CASSSRGGDNEQFF. The CDR3 coding sequence is TGTGCCAGCAGTTCCCGAGGGGGGGACAATGAGCAGTTCTTC.

The CDR3 region has the DNA TGTGCCAGCAAAAGACAGGGACCAGCCAAAAACATTCAGTACTTC. It specifies CASKRQGPAKNIQYF. The chain is built from TRBV5-6 and TRBJ2-4; 7 bases are shared with TRBD1. V lost 6 bases to trimming and J lost 0 bases; unmatched junction nucleotides: 6. The CDR3 consists of 15 residues. Looked up from germline, CDR1 is SGHDT and CDR2 is YYEEEE.

The gene calls are TRBV5-1 and TRBJ1-1; TRBD1 matches at 12 bases. The V gene's germline CDR1 is SGHRS and CDR2 YFSETQ. V lost 0 bases and J lost 0; bases outside the gene matches: 12. The CDR3 runs 20 residues. The CDR3 is CASSLESWDRGLGVNTEAFF. The CDR3 DNA reads as TGCGCCAGCAGCTTGGAAAGCTGGGACAGGGGGCTTGGGGTGAACACTGAAGCTTTCTTT.

This clone was observed a few times. The J gene is TRBJ1-5, the V gene TRBV9; D unresolved. Germline CDR1 reads SGDLS; CDR2 reads YYNGEE. This CDR3 region has 13 residues. V gave up 4 bases and J gave up 3 bases, with 8 bases separating them. The CDR3 sequence: CASSTLPNQPQHF. Here the CDR3 DNA reads TGTGCCAGCAGCACCCTTCCCAATCAGCCCCAGCATTTT.

V usage is TRBV28 and J usage is TRBJ1-5; 10 bases line up with TRBD1. Germline V CDR1 and CDR2: MDHEN, SYDVKM. V shed 5 bases, J shed 3 bases, and the junction held 7 bases outside the gene matches. The length of the CDR3 is 16 residues. This CDR3 reads CASSPQGTGDNQPQHF. For the CDR3, the DNA is TGTGCCAGCAGTCCCCAGGGGACAGGGGACAATCAGCCCCAGCATTTT.

This clone was seen just once. The rearrangement joins TRBV4-1 to TRBJ2-2; a weak D match, TRBD1 (5 bases). Germline V gives CDR1 MGHRA, CDR2 YSYEKL. The CDR3 sequence is 16 residues long. V gave up 4 bases and J gave up 1 base, with 13 bases separating them. For the CDR3, the DNA is TGCGCCAGCAGCCTGAGAATTACAGGGAACACCGGGGAGCTGTTTTTT. Amino acid sequence: CASSLRITGNTGELFF.

The chain uses TRBV6-5 and TRBJ1-5, with TRBD1 matching 7 bases. The ends lost 7 bases at V and 0 bases at J; junction bases unmatched: 6. This CDR3 comprises 15 residues. Germline V gene lookup returns CDR1 MNHEY and CDR2 SVGAGI. The CDR3: CASTAGQISNQPQHF. The DNA for the CDR3 is TGTGCCAGCACCGCGGGACAGATTAGCAATCAGCCCCAGCATTTT.

This chain uses TRBV5-1 with TRBJ2-7, with D possibly TRBD2 on 6 matching bases. V was clipped by 0 bases and J by 6 bases, with 16 bases between them. The CDR3 loop spans 15 amino acids. Germline values: CDR1 SGHRS, CDR2 YFSETQ. The CDR3 sequence is CASSLEGSGVGEQYV. The CDR3 DNA reads as TGCGCCAGCAGCTTGGAGGGGTCGGGGGTTGGCGAGCAGTACGTC.

This chain links TRBV10-2 with TRBJ1-3; possible D gene TRBD1, 5 bases. V was clipped by 6 bases and J by 0 bases, with 9 bases between them. The CDR3 has 14 amino acids. Germline V gene sequence: CDR1 WSHSY, CDR2 SAAADI. CDR3 DNA sequence: TGCGCCAGCAGATCCGGGGGCTCTGGAAACACCATATATTTT. Protein sequence: CASRSGGSGNTIYF.

The chain uses TRBV27 and TRBJ2-5; TRBD2 is a possible D gene (7 bases). The V end was cut by 6 bases, the J end by 5 bases, with 16 bases between. The CDR3 spans 14 residues. Germline lookup yields CDR1 MNHEY and CDR2 SMNVEV (reference sequence). This CDR3 is CASRARGAGETQYF. The CDR3 region has the DNA TGTGCCAGCAGAGCCCGGGGGGCGGGGGAGACCCAGTACTTC.

The chain employs TRBV24-1 and TRBJ1-4; 8 bases align to TRBD1. Germline assignment: CDR1 KGHDR and CDR2 SFDVKD. The CDR3 length is 15 residues. The junction had 7 bases not matched to a gene; V was cut back by 4 bases and J by 7 bases. The CDR3 reads CATSDPRQGSEKLFF. The CDR3 DNA is TGTGCCACCAGTGACCCGAGACAGGGGTCTGAAAAACTGTTTTTT.

Comments on this clone: Within the sample, other DNA sequences also encode this same CDR3. J is TRBJ2-7 and V is TRBV5-1; 9 nucleotides align to TRBD1. This CDR3 comprises 13 residues. Germline assignment: CDR1 SGHRS and CDR2 YFSETQ. The V gene end was trimmed by 0 bases and the J gene end by 5 bases; junction bases not matched to a gene: 0. The CDR3 sequence is CASSLGQGDEQYV. Written as DNA, the CDR3 is TGCGCCAGCAGCTTGGGACAGGGGGACGAGCAGTACGTC.

The chain has TRBV7-3 and TRBJ2-1; D uncertain. V lost 1 base, J lost 0 bases, and 7 bases lay in between. CDR3 length: 15 amino acids. In germline, CDR1 is SGHTA, CDR2 FQGTGA. The CDR3 protein is CASSLRQTSYNEQFF. The DNA for the CDR3 is TGTGCCAGCAGCTTAAGGCAGACCTCCTACAATGAGCAGTTCTTC.